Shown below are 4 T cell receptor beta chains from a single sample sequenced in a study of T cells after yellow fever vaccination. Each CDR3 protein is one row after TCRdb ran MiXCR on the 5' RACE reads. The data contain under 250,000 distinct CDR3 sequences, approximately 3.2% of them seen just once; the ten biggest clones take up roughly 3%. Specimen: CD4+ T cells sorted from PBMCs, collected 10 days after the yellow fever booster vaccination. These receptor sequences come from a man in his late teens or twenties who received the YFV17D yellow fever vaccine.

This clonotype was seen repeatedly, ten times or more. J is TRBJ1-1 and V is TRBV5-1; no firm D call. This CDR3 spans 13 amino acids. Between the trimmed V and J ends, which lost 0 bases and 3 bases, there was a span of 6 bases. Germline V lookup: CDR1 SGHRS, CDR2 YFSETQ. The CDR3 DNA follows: TGCGCCAGCAGCTTGGAAGCGGACACTGAAGCTTTCTTT. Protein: CASSLEADTEAFF.

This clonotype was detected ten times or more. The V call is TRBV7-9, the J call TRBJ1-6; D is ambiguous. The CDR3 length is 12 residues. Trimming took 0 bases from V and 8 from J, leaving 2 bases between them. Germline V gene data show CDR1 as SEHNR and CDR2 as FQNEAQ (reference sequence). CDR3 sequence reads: CASSLADSPLHF. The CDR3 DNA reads TGTGCCAGCAGCTTAGCGGATTCACCCCTCCACTTT.

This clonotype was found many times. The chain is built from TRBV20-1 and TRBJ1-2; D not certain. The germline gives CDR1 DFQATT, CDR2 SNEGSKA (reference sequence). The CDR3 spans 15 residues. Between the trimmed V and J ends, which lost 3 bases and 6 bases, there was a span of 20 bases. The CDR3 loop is CSASQRAVYGNGYTF. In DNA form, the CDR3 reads TGCAGTGCTAGTCAACGGGCGGTCTACGGGAATGGCTACACCTTC.

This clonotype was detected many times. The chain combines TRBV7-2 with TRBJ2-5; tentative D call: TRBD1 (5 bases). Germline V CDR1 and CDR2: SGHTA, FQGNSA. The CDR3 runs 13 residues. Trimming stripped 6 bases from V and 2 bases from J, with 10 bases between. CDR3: CASSSRTQETQYF. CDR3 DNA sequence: TGTGCCAGCAGTTCTCGGACACAAGAGACCCAGTACTTC. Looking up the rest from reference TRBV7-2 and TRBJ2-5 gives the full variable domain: GAGVSQSPSNKVTEKGKDVELRCDPISGHTALYWYRQSLGQGLEFLIYFQGNSAPDKSGLPSDRFSAERTGGSVSTLTIQRTQQEDSAVYLCASSSRTQETQYFGPGTRLLVL.